This TCR beta chain was obtained from a study of OX40 agonist ivuxolimab in advanced cancers. Study overall: An agonistic anti-OX40 (CD134) antibody, ivuxolimab, was used to treat the patients.

Overall study results and limits: A proportion of nonresponders additionally exhibited low normalized T-cell clonal expansion. CD8+ T cells showed, on average, more clonal expansion than CD4+ cells.

Collection of blood occurred at baseline, at cycle 4 day 1, and at cycle 7 day 1. Libraries were prepared by immunoSEQ multiplex PCR; TCRdb keeps only in-frame clonotypes and omits some of them. The repertoire holds tens of thousands of clones, more than 75% seen once, with 0.4% to 0.6% in the top ten. CDR3 length equals 15 residues. The V gene lost 2 bases and the J gene lost 0 bases, with 9 bases spanning the gap. Germline CDR1 and CDR2: KGHSH and LQKENI. Of note for this clone: What it recognizes is unknown.

The source is an adult with an advanced solid tumor such as melanoma, head and neck, liver or kidney cancer. This chain joins TRBV18 and TRBJ2-3; no clear D. This material consisted of CD4+ or CD8+ T cells sorted from blood, taken in a trial of the OX40 agonist ivuxolimab. The CDR3 reads CASSPMVSSTDTQYF. The CDR3 DNA reads as TGTGCCAGCTCACCAATGGTATCTAGCACAGATACGCAGTATTTT.